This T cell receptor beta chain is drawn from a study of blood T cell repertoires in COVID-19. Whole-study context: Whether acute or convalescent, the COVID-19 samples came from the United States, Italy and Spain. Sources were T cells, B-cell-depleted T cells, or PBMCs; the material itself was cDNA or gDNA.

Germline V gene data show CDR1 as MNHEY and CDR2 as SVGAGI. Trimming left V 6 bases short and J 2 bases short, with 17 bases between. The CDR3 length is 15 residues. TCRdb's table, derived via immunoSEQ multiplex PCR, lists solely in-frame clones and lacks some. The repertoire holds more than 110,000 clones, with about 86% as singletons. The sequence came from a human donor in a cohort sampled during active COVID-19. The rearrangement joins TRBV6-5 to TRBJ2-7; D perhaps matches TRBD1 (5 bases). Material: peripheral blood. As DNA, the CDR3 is TGTGCCAGCAGCCCCTCCCTGACAGCCACCTACGAGCAGTACTTC. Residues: CASSPSLTATYEQYF.